This TCR beta chain was retrieved from a study of T cell responses to AZD1222 COVID-19 vaccine (dated by TCRdb to the early 2020s). Study-wide context: TCR sequencing covered more than 230 trial participants: 200 to 220 given two doses of AZD1222 and some 25 given two doses of MenACWY control vaccine. Trial participants were enrolled into age subgroups of 18-55, 56-69 and 70-plus years, which contained about 160, 30 and 59 TCR-sequenced participants, respectively. General findings and caveats noted by the study authors: Participants were mostly white British and included more females than males, and it was suggested by the authors that clonal diversity may have been underestimated. The vaccine-associated CD4 TCRs covered the entire spike protein, and the dominant responses fell in regions 160-218 and 743-854. Spike-specific TCR breadth and depth rose significantly after two AZD1222 doses compared with day 0 and with MenACWY recipients. In the small 56-69-year group, the increase in depth fell short of significance, most likely because of low power. Conclusions about previously exposed vaccinees were limited because only six AZD1222 recipients were SARS-CoV-2 seropositive at baseline. Because no day 14 peak-response samples were available, the repertoires could be characterized only after the peak T cell response. Nearly half of unique spike-specific TCRs reportedly recognized epitopes outside regions mutated in the B.1.351 and B.1.1.7 variants.

The CDR3 regions of human TCRbeta chains were analyzed by immunosequencing. The study's own analysis went as follows. Repertoire TCRs were checked for matches against a reference library of SARS-CoV-2-specific TCRs that had been generated using the MIRA antigen-specificity platform. Breadth was defined as the fraction of unique TCRs that were SARS-CoV-2-associated. Depth was defined as the fraction of total T cells that were SARS-CoV-2-associated. Using the MIRA data, each spike-specific TCR was mapped to the spike region that the TCR reacts to and placed in a CD4 or CD8 class. Log10-transformed breadth and depth values were compared by one-way ANOVA with Sidak's multiple comparisons tests. TCRdb stores this immuneACCESS table with in-frame sequences only. Part of the clones is absent; in the studies checked, under half of the shortfall reflects unresolved V genes, and no reason is known for the rest. The V and J calls and clone size come from that table; D and trimming were worked out from the DNA. The sample data list 70,000 to 95,000 clones, and approximately 86% of these were observed just once. Of the sample, 5.6% falls within the top ten clones.

This clone was observed a few times. Its antigen is unknown. Base-call qualities are not available, and no considerably larger clone is one nucleotide away. From a lookup of the germline V gene (reference sequence), CDR1 and CDR2 are LNHNV and YYDKDF. Taken from cysteine to phenylalanine, the CDR3 has 15 residues. Only CDR3 DNA remains: 45 bases, in frame from the first base. V loses 0 bases of germline sequence and J loses 2 bases, and the interval between the two ends is 7 bases. Taken with the paper, the label for time point translates to: about 28 days (+/-7) after the second vaccine dose. AZD1222 recipients whose second dose came at about 4 weeks and those whose second dose came at about 12 weeks were combined into one group, since spike-specific TCR depth and breadth did not differ between the two schedules. Samples from vaccinated people were obtained from the UK trials COV001 and COV002, which included a single-blind randomized controlled phase 2/3 trial of AZD1222 (ChAdOx1 nCoV-19) in healthy adults. For TCRbeta chain sequencing, PBMC samples were collected from trial participants at day 0 and at day 28 after the second dose.

Source: peripheral blood, taken 28 days after the second AZD1222 dose. This sequence originates from an adult who received the AZD1222 COVID-19 vaccine. The rearranged chain carries TRBV15 and TRBJ2-2; the D gene cannot be named for sure. The DNA sequence follows: TGTGCCACCAGCAGAGATCTCACCAACACCGGGGAGCTGTTTTTT. Its product reads: CATSRDLTNTGELFF.